This T cell receptor beta chain was recovered during a study of long-term antiretroviral therapy in people with HIV (dated 2022 in TCRdb). About the investigation overall: The earliest samples were collected approximately a decade before the 2015 WHO recommendation for immediate ART, a period when ART was typically delayed until CD4 counts fell. No cross-contamination during QIAcube processing turned up in test extractions that ran a monoclonal T-cell line alongside 33 polyclonal samples. A retrospective serial study tested whether changes in peripheral blood TRB repertoire composition and diversity were associated with ART initiation and durable HIV suppression. A total of 192 cryopreserved PBMC samples were contributed to the cohort by 30 adults with confirmed HIV infection, with samples collected serially over a mean of roughly six years (range 1-12). About 35% of the 30 participants with HIV were female.

This clone was counted a few times. Its antigen has not been determined. Base-call qualities are not available, and no considerably larger clone is one nucleotide away. To be included, a participant needed at least one PBMC sample from before ART initiation plus at least two post-ART samples. Every participant with HIV received treatment in the United States of America. Before DNA extraction, cryopreserved samples containing about 0.95-10 million PBMC were thawed and washed. At the time of the earliest PBMC sample, participants with HIV were aged between roughly 20 and 60 years. PBMC samples from each participant spanned 1-4 timepoints before ART initiation and 2-8 timepoints after ART initiation, with a median of 7 samples. Serial HIV viral load, CD4+ T-cell count, ART history and demographic data were obtained for every participant. Genomic DNA was extracted from unsorted PBMC with a Qiagen kit on a QIAcube, processed in batches of 12 samples.

The immunoSEQ hsTCRB v3.0 assay was used at survey level resolution to sequence the TRB variable region. The target sequencing depth for TRB was about 40,000-55,000 T-cell genomes per sample. An Illumina MiSeq with a v3 150-cycle kit was used to sequence the pooled TRB libraries. Per the original workflow: Repertoire analysis ran in R within a reproducible Nextflow workflow covering QC, data transformation and analysis. LymphoSeq2, an R package for exploring AIRR-Seq data, was used to implement the custom analyses. A handful of samples that yielded fewer than 5000 total TRB sequences were excluded, so that approximately 170 HIV repertoires were analyzed. Of the roughly 190 retained HIV repertoires, under 65 were collected before and 120 to 140 after ART initiation. Repertoires were downsampled to 5000 TRB nucleotide sequences, with summary statistics averaged over 100 downsampling iterations. The analysis kept only TRB sequences whose CDR3 regions were at least seven amino acids long. Diversity was measured with a Shannon entropy-derived clonality score and the Gini coefficient. In the repertoire networks, any two of the top 5000 CDR3 amino acid sequences were linked whenever the two sequences differed by an edit distance of one. For TRB CDR3 amino acid sequences, antigen specificity groups and MHC restriction were predicted with GLIPH2. CDR3 amino acid sequences were matched against VDJdb and McPAS-TCR to flag known CMV, EBV, HIV or tissue antigen associations. Pre-ART, post-ART and control groups were compared with Wilcoxon signed-rank tests and Holm-Bonferroni correction. The clones in this table, taken by TCRdb from immuneACCESS, are in-frame only. Not every clone is retained; where verified, under half of the shortfall comes from an unresolved V gene, and the cause of the rest is unknown. The D gene and trimming were derived from the DNA, and the V and J assignments and clone size from that table. The sample yields over 20,000 clones; 85% to 90% were counted once. The top ten constitute around 3.6% of the sample.

What the work shows at the level of the full study, not this receptor alone: Limited PBMC availability meant only the TCR beta chain was sequenced, without alpha chain pairing. HIV repertoires had narrower CDR3 length ranges than controls, and the network structure suggested an antigen-experienced repertoire that shifted only slightly toward naive after ART. Because cell numbers in pre-ART samples were limited, unsorted PBMC were profiled instead of sorted CD4+ and CD8+ T cells. The repertoire was dominated across all time points by expanded TRB clones identified before ART initiation, although this dominance was seen to fluctuate and to decrease in many PLHIV after ART. Inferences about post-ART repertoire changes were limited because no data were available on ART adherence, viral resistance or therapy changes. The samples span the years 2004 to 2017, and the ART regimens used at that time may not be as effective as current regimens. Starting ART was linked to a significant rise in TRB diversity, yet even after long-term ART the diversity remained significantly lower than in transplant donor controls.

The starting material was unsorted PBMCs, obtained 1.9 years after starting antiretroviral therapy. The sequence came from a woman in her 30s with HIV.

The DNA sequence is as follows: TGCGCCAGCAGCCAAGATGCTGGGAGCTCCTACAATGAGCAGTTCTTC. It translates to CASSQDAGSSYNEQFF. The chain uses TRBV4-1 and TRBJ2-1; D gene: possibly TRBD2, on 5 matching bases. Inclusive of the bounding cysteine and phenylalanine, the CDR3 is 16 residues long. The only DNA kept is the CDR3, 48 bases in frame from the first base. CDR1 is given as MGHRA and CDR2 as YSYEKL, both from the germline V gene. V was cut back by 0 bases and J by 0 bases, leaving a gap of 9 bases between them.